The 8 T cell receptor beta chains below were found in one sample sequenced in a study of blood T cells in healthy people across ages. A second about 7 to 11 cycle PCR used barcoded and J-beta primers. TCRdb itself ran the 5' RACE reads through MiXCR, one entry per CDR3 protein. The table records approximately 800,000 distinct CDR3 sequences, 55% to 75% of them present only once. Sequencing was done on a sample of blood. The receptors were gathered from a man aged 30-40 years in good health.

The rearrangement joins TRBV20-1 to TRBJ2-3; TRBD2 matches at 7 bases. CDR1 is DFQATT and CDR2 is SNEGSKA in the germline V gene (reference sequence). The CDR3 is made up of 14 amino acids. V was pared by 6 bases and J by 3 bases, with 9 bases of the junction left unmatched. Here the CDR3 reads CSAYTSVGTDTQYF. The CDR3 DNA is TGCAGTGCCTACACTAGCGTGGGGACAGATACGCAGTATTTT.

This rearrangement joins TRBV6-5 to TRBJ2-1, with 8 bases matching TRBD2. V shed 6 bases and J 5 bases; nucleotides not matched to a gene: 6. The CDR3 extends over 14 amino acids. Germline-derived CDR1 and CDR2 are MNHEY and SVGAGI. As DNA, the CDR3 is TGTGCCAGCAGCAGGAGCGGGAGAAACAATGAGCAGTTCTTC. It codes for CASSRSGRNNEQFF.

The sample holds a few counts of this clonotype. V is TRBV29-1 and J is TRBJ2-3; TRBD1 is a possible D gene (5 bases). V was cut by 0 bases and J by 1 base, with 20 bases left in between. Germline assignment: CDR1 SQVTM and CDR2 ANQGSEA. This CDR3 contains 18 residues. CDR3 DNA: TGCAGCGTTGAAGATACACCCAGGGTTGACGCCCGCACAGATACGCAGTATTTT. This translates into CSVEDTPRVDARTDTQYF.

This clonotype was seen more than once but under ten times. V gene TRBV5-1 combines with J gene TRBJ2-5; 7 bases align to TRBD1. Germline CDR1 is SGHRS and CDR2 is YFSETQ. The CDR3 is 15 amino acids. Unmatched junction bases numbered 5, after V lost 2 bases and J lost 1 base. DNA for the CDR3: TGCGCCAGCAGCTTCCAGACAGGGACCCAAGAGACCCAGTACTTC. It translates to CASSFQTGTQETQYF.

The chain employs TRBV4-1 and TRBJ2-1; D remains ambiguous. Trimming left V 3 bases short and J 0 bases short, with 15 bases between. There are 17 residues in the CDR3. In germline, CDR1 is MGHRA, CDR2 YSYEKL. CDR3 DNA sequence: TGCGCCAGCAGCCATCGGCAGGTCCCGAGCTCCTACAATGAGCAGTTCTTC. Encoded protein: CASSHRQVPSSYNEQFF.

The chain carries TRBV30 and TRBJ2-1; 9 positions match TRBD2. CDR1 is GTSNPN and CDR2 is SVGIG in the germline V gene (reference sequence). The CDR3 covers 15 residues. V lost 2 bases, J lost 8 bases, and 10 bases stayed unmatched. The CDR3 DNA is TGTGCCTGGAGTTCTGGCGGGGGGGCCCGGTATGAGCAGTTCTTC. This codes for CAWSSGGGARYEQFF. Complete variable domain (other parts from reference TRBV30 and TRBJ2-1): SQTIHQWPATLVQPVGSPLSLECTVEGTSNPNLYWYRQAAGRGLQLLFYSVGIGQISSEVPQNLSASRPQDRQFILSSKKLLLSDSGFYLCAWSSGGGARYEQFFGPGTRLTVL.

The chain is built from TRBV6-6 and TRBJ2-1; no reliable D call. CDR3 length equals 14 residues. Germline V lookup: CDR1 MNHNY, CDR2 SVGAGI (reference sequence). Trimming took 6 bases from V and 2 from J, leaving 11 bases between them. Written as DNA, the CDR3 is TGTGCCAGCAGCCAGAGTGGACCCTACAATGAGCAGTTCTTC. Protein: CASSQSGPYNEQFF.

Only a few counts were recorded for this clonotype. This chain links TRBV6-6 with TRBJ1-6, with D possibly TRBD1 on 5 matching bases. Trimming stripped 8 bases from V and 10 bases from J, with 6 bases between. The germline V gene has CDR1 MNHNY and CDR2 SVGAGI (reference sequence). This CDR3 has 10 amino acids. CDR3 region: CASGDSPLHF. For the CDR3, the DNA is TGTGCCAGCGGGGACTCACCCCTCCACTTT.